This T cell receptor (beta chain) originates from a study of blood T cell repertoires in COVID-19. Here immunoSEQ multiplex PCR was the method, and the copy in TCRdb shows in-frame clones only, minus some. The sample consists of approximately 120,000 clones, around 78% of them appearing once. The CDR3 consists of 13 residues. Looked up from germline, CDR1 is SGHDT and CDR2 is YYEEEE. After removal of 3 bases from V and 10 bases from J, the junction contained 5 bases not matched to a gene. Specimen: peripheral blood. This chain uses TRBV5-6 with TRBJ2-1, with 9 nucleotides matching TRBD2. The sequence derives from a woman aged 55-70 years with acute or convalescent COVID-19. CDR3 amino acids: CASSSVAGEEQFF. Written as DNA, the CDR3 is TGTGCCAGCAGCTCCGTAGCGGGAGAAGAGCAGTTCTTC.